The rows below give T cell receptor beta chains drawn from one sample of a study of blood T cell repertoires in COVID-19. Data came from immunoSEQ multiplex PCR; TCRdb stores just in-frame clones and leaves some out. The data contain about 180,000 clones, around 85% of them seen just once; the ten biggest clones take up around 9.8%. What was sequenced was peripheral blood. The receptors were sampled from a woman aged 80 or over with acute or convalescent COVID-19. CDR3s include the opening cysteine and the closing phenylalanine or tryptophan. A D gene is named only where the DNA matches it firmly. Clone sizes are given selectively: once, few, many, or a class where the clone is expanded.

v_call: TRBV9; j_call: TRBJ2-1; d_call: TRBD1; clone_size: .; cdr3_aa: CASSTTWGTGGEPSYNEQFF; cdr3_nt: TGTGCCAGCAGCACAACATGGGGGACAGGGGGTGAACCCTCCTACAATGAGCAGTTCTTC
v_call: TRBV2; j_call: TRBJ2-5; d_call: TRBD2; clone_size: .; cdr3_aa: CASRPGLASETQYF; cdr3_nt: TGTGCCAGCAGACCGGGACTAGCATCTGAGACCCAGTACTTC
v_call: TRBV18; j_call: TRBJ1-5; d_call: .; clone_size: .; cdr3_aa: CASSPNRWRPQHF; cdr3_nt: TGTGCCAGCTCACCAAACAGGTGGCGGCCCCAGCATTTT
v_call: TRBV27; j_call: TRBJ1-2; d_call: .; clone_size: .; cdr3_aa: CASSVGTNYGYTF; cdr3_nt: TGTGCCAGCAGTGTAGGGACAAACTATGGCTACACCTTC
v_call: TRBV20-1; j_call: TRBJ1-5; d_call: TRBD1; clone_size: .; cdr3_aa: CSASSSAGGVSNQPQHF; cdr3_nt: TGCAGTGCTAGTTCATCGGCAGGGGGAGTTAGCAATCAGCCCCAGCATTTT
v_call: TRBV20-1; j_call: TRBJ1-1; d_call: .; clone_size: few; cdr3_aa: CSASNRNTEAFF; cdr3_nt: TGCAGTGCTAGTAACAGGAACACTGAAGCTTTCTTT
v_call: TRBV15; j_call: TRBJ1-2; d_call: TRBD1; clone_size: few; cdr3_aa: CATSRRQGDQGGYTF; cdr3_nt: TGTGCCACCAGCCGAAGGCAGGGGGATCAAGGAGGCTACACCTTC
v_call: TRBV6-1; j_call: TRBJ2-5; d_call: .; clone_size: .; cdr3_aa: CASSEASDQETQYF; cdr3_nt: TGTGCCAGCAGTGAAGCTAGCGACCAAGAGACCCAGTACTTC
v_call: TRBV5-6; j_call: TRBJ2-7; d_call: TRBD2; clone_size: .; cdr3_aa: CASSSGLAGEQYF; cdr3_nt: TGTGCCAGCAGCTCAGGACTAGCGGGGGAGCAGTACTTC
v_call: TRBV6-5; j_call: TRBJ1-2; d_call: TRBD1; clone_size: .; cdr3_aa: CASSSTGEEGYTF; cdr3_nt: TGTGCCAGCAGTTCCACAGGGGAAGAGGGCTACACCTTC
v_call: TRBV5-1; j_call: TRBJ2-3; d_call: TRBD2; clone_size: .; cdr3_aa: CASSLARTSGGGTDTQYF; cdr3_nt: TGCGCCAGCAGCTTGGCCCGAACTAGCGGGGGGGGCACAGATACGCAGTATTTT
v_call: TRBV30; j_call: TRBJ1-5; d_call: .; clone_size: .; cdr3_aa: CAWSVRGGDGNQPQHF; cdr3_nt: TGTGCCTGGAGTGTTAGGGGGGGGGATGGCAATCAGCCCCAGCATTTT
v_call: TRBV25-1; j_call: TRBJ1-6; d_call: TRBD1; clone_size: few; cdr3_aa: CASRTGTANSPLHF; cdr3_nt: TGTGCCAGCAGGACCGGGACAGCGAATTCACCCCTCCACTTT
v_call: TRBV10-3; j_call: TRBJ1-1; d_call: .; clone_size: .; cdr3_aa: CAISEPGSGGTEAFF; cdr3_nt: TGTGCCATCAGTGAGCCGGGTTCCGGGGGGACTGAAGCTTTCTTT
v_call: TRBV19; j_call: TRBJ2-1; d_call: TRBD2; clone_size: .; cdr3_aa: CASSIGGLATTYNEQFF; cdr3_nt: TGTGCCAGTAGCATTGGGGGACTAGCGACAACCTACAATGAGCAGTTCTTC
v_call: TRBV5-6; j_call: TRBJ2-7; d_call: .; clone_size: .; cdr3_aa: CASSDTGSSYEQYF; cdr3_nt: TGTGCCAGCAGCGATACGGGAAGCTCCTACGAGCAGTACTTC
v_call: TRBV6-1; j_call: TRBJ2-3; d_call: TRBD2; clone_size: .; cdr3_aa: CASSENHLAESYTDTQYF; cdr3_nt: TGTGCCAGCAGTGAGAACCATCTAGCGGAGTCTTACACAGATACGCAGTATTTT
v_call: TRBV7-8; j_call: TRBJ2-2; d_call: TRBD2; clone_size: .; cdr3_aa: CANRPERGKNTGELFF; cdr3_nt: TGTGCCAACCGCCCCGAGCGGGGAAAGAACACCGGGGAGCTGTTTTTT
v_call: TRBV18; j_call: TRBJ2-3; d_call: .; clone_size: .; cdr3_aa: CASSRVGGTDTQYF; cdr3_nt: TGTGCCAGCTCACGCGTAGGGGGCACAGATACGCAGTATTTT
v_call: TRBV7-2; j_call: TRBJ1-2; d_call: .; clone_size: .; cdr3_aa: CASSLPGFYGYTF; cdr3_nt: TGTGCCAGCAGCTTACCGGGGTTCTATGGCTACACCTTC
v_call: TRBV5-1; j_call: TRBJ2-3; d_call: .; clone_size: .; cdr3_aa: CASSLGLAKSTDTQYF; cdr3_nt: TGCGCCAGCAGCTTGGGATTAGCGAAGAGCACAGATACGCAGTATTTT
v_call: TRBV29-1; j_call: TRBJ1-2; d_call: TRBD1; clone_size: .; cdr3_aa: CSVSGDRIHTF; cdr3_nt: TGCAGCGTGAGTGGGGACAGGATACACACCTTC
v_call: TRBV29-1; j_call: TRBJ2-1; d_call: .; clone_size: .; cdr3_aa: CSVEVSGQGSEQFF; cdr3_nt: TGCAGCGTTGAAGTTTCCGGGCAGGGGAGTGAGCAGTTCTTC
v_call: TRBV6-2/TRBV6-3; j_call: TRBJ1-1; d_call: .; clone_size: .; cdr3_aa: CASSYEGRSAFF; cdr3_nt: TGTGCCAGCAGTTACGAGGGCAGGTCGGCTTTCTTT
v_call: TRBV19; j_call: TRBJ2-5; d_call: TRBD1; clone_size: .; cdr3_aa: CASSPGTGNLGQETQYF; cdr3_nt: TGTGCCAGTAGTCCCGGGACAGGGAATTTGGGGCAAGAGACCCAGTACTTC
v_call: TRBV5-1; j_call: TRBJ1-5; d_call: .; clone_size: .; cdr3_aa: CASSLEGGIYQPQHF; cdr3_nt: TGCGCCAGCAGCTTGGAAGGAGGGATTTATCAGCCCCAGCATTTT
v_call: TRBV7-9; j_call: TRBJ1-1; d_call: .; clone_size: .; cdr3_aa: CASSFGLPNTEAFF; cdr3_nt: TGTGCCAGCAGCTTCGGACTCCCGAACACTGAAGCTTTCTTT
v_call: TRBV19; j_call: TRBJ2-3; d_call: TRBD2; clone_size: .; cdr3_aa: CASSIGGTRSTDTQYF; cdr3_nt: TGTGCCAGTAGTATCGGGGGGACTAGGAGCACAGATACGCAGTATTTT
v_call: TRBV18; j_call: TRBJ2-5; d_call: .; clone_size: .; cdr3_aa: CASSTKETQYF; cdr3_nt: TGTGCCAGCTCAACAAAAGAGACCCAGTACTTC
v_call: TRBV5-1; j_call: TRBJ2-7; d_call: TRBD1; clone_size: few; cdr3_aa: CASSLSQGAREQYF; cdr3_nt: TGCGCCAGCAGCTTGAGCCAGGGGGCACGAGAGCAGTACTTC
v_call: TRBV7-9; j_call: TRBJ2-5; d_call: TRBD1; clone_size: .; cdr3_aa: CASSTNRGSGETQYF; cdr3_nt: TGTGCCAGCAGCACCAACAGGGGGTCCGGCGAGACCCAGTACTTC
v_call: TRBV30; j_call: TRBJ1-2; d_call: TRBD1; clone_size: .; cdr3_aa: CAWSVPFRGQRGYTF; cdr3_nt: TGTGCCTGGAGTGTACCCTTCAGGGGGCAGAGAGGCTACACCTTC
v_call: TRBV15; j_call: TRBJ1-1; d_call: .; clone_size: .; cdr3_aa: CATSTGLTEAFF; cdr3_nt: TGTGCCACCAGTACAGGGCTGACTGAAGCTTTCTTT
v_call: TRBV21-1; j_call: TRBJ1-4; d_call: .; clone_size: .; cdr3_aa: CASSPKRTENNEKLFF; cdr3_nt: TGTGCCAGCAGCCCTAAGAGGACAGAAAATAATGAAAAACTGTTTTTT
v_call: TRBV7-9; j_call: TRBJ2-6; d_call: TRBD2; clone_size: .; cdr3_aa: CASSSQAGRGANVLTF; cdr3_nt: TGTGCCAGCAGCTCCCAGGCCGGGAGGGGGGCCAACGTCCTGACTTTC
v_call: TRBV19; j_call: TRBJ1-6; d_call: TRBD1; clone_size: .; cdr3_aa: CASTRDRVSNSPLHF; cdr3_nt: TGTGCCAGCACCCGCGACAGGGTGAGTAATTCACCCCTCCACTTT
v_call: TRBV27; j_call: TRBJ2-2; d_call: .; clone_size: .; cdr3_aa: CASSHPNTGELFF; cdr3_nt: TGTGCCAGCAGCCATCCGAACACCGGGGAGCTGTTTTTT
v_call: TRBV15; j_call: TRBJ1-1; d_call: .; clone_size: .; cdr3_aa: CATSRLGVGTEAFF; cdr3_nt: TGTGCCACCAGCAGGCTCGGGGTTGGCACTGAAGCTTTCTTT
v_call: TRBV11-2; j_call: TRBJ1-4; d_call: .; clone_size: .; cdr3_aa: CASSWAVARGLFF; cdr3_nt: TGTGCCAGCAGCTGGGCGGTAGCTAGGGGACTGTTTTTT
v_call: TRBV3-1/TRBV3-2; j_call: TRBJ2-7; d_call: .; clone_size: .; cdr3_aa: CASSQVVDKQYF; cdr3_nt: TGTGCCAGCAGCCAAGTAGTAGATAAGCAGTACTTC
v_call: TRBV6-2/TRBV6-3; j_call: TRBJ1-6; d_call: .; clone_size: .; cdr3_aa: CASSYSTPILHF; cdr3_nt: TGTGCCAGCAGTTACTCGACTCCTATACTCCACTTT
v_call: TRBV10-3; j_call: TRBJ2-1; d_call: TRBD2; clone_size: .; cdr3_aa: CATGTSGIYEQFF; cdr3_nt: TGTGCCACCGGGACTAGCGGGATCTATGAGCAGTTCTTC
v_call: TRBV5-5; j_call: TRBJ2-2; d_call: .; clone_size: .; cdr3_aa: CASSSGLYGGELFF; cdr3_nt: TGTGCCAGCAGCTCGGGACTTTACGGCGGGGAGCTGTTTTTT
v_call: TRBV9; j_call: TRBJ1-1; d_call: .; clone_size: .; cdr3_aa: CASSVGSRVKDTEAFF; cdr3_nt: TGTGCCAGCAGCGTAGGCTCCAGGGTAAAGGACACTGAAGCTTTCTTT
v_call: TRBV7-9; j_call: TRBJ1-4; d_call: TRBD1; clone_size: .; cdr3_aa: CASRPYGDSNEKLFF; cdr3_nt: TGTGCCAGCAGACCTTATGGGGACAGTAATGAAAAACTGTTTTTT
v_call: TRBV11-2; j_call: TRBJ2-7; d_call: .; clone_size: .; cdr3_aa: CASSFSSYEQYF; cdr3_nt: TGTGCCAGCAGCTTCAGCTCCTACGAGCAGTACTTC
v_call: TRBV28; j_call: TRBJ1-1; d_call: .; clone_size: .; cdr3_aa: CASKGGAGTEAFF; cdr3_nt: TGTGCCAGCAAAGGGGGGGCCGGCACTGAAGCTTTCTTT
v_call: TRBV11-3; j_call: TRBJ2-7; d_call: TRBD2; clone_size: .; cdr3_aa: CASSPRLAGESEQYF; cdr3_nt: TGTGCCAGCAGCCCCCGGCTAGCGGGAGAATCCGAGCAGTACTTC
v_call: TRBV29-1; j_call: TRBJ1-1; d_call: TRBD1; clone_size: few; cdr3_aa: CSVGTGMNTEAFF; cdr3_nt: TGCAGCGTTGGGACAGGCATGAACACTGAAGCTTTCTTT
v_call: TRBV19; j_call: TRBJ1-2; d_call: TRBD1; clone_size: .; cdr3_aa: CASRRAGGDGYTF; cdr3_nt: TGTGCCAGTAGAAGAGCAGGGGGAGATGGCTACACCTTC
v_call: TRBV4-3; j_call: TRBJ2-7; d_call: .; clone_size: .; cdr3_aa: CASSLRVDRSSYEQYF; cdr3_nt: TGCGCCAGCAGCCTAAGGGTCGACAGGTCCTCCTACGAGCAGTACTTC
v_call: TRBV6-5; j_call: TRBJ1-5; d_call: .; clone_size: .; cdr3_aa: CASRATGGVNQPQHF; cdr3_nt: TGTGCCAGCAGAGCGACCGGGGGAGTCAATCAGCCCCAGCATTTT
v_call: TRBV9; j_call: TRBJ1-4; d_call: TRBD1; clone_size: .; cdr3_aa: CASSPGTGDNEKLFF; cdr3_nt: TGTGCCAGCAGCCCCGGGACAGGCGACAATGAAAAACTGTTTTTT
v_call: TRBV19; j_call: TRBJ2-5; d_call: TRBD1; clone_size: .; cdr3_aa: CARRDRAWIETQYF; cdr3_nt: TGTGCCAGGAGGGACAGGGCTTGGATAGAGACCCAGTACTTC
v_call: TRBV2; j_call: TRBJ1-5; d_call: .; clone_size: .; cdr3_aa: CASSESPLNQPQHF; cdr3_nt: TGTGCCAGCAGTGAATCCCCCCTCAATCAGCCCCAGCATTTT
v_call: TRBV4-2; j_call: TRBJ2-1; d_call: .; clone_size: .; cdr3_aa: CASSQDEPGIKFF; cdr3_nt: TGTGCCAGCAGCCAAGATGAACCGGGTATTAAGTTCTTC
v_call: TRBV7-2; j_call: TRBJ1-6; d_call: TRBD1; clone_size: .; cdr3_aa: CASSLAQGHRGSSYNSPLHF; cdr3_nt: TGTGCCAGCAGCTTAGCGCAGGGCCACAGGGGGAGCTCCTATAATTCACCCCTCCACTTT
v_call: TRBV3-1/TRBV3-2; j_call: TRBJ1-3; d_call: .; clone_size: .; cdr3_aa: CASNGAGRTNTIYF; cdr3_nt: TGTGCCAGCAACGGAGCAGGGCGGACAAACACCATATATTTT
v_call: TRBV7-3; j_call: TRBJ1-1; d_call: .; clone_size: once; cdr3_aa: CASSLSRNTEAFF; cdr3_nt: TGTGCCAGCAGCTTAAGCAGGAACACTGAAGCTTTCTTT